This paragraph covers one T cell receptor (beta chain) sequence. A library of TCRbeta sequences, prepared with unique molecular identifiers, was generated. TCRdb processed the PCR reads anew with MiXCR; each CDR3 protein has one entry. The profile shows about 610,000 distinct CDR3 sequences, over 20% of them singletons. The data were taken from a study of T-cell reconstitution after alpha-beta-depleted transplantation in children. Germline loops: CDR1 SGHRS, CDR2 YFSETQ. CDR3 length equals 15 residues. With V trimmed by 0 bases and J by 5 bases, 1 base remained unmatched. The receptor was derived from a boy under three years old with Wiskott-Aldrich syndrome, due to receive a stem cell transplant. This material consisted of PBMCs, taken before TCRalphabeta/CD19-depleted stem cell transplant. This chain joins TRBV5-1 and TRBJ2-1; 11 nucleotides match TRBD2. CDR3 loop: CASSLVTSGNNEQFF. CDR3 bases: TGCGCCAGCAGCTTGGTGACTAGCGGGAACAATGAGCAGTTCTTC.